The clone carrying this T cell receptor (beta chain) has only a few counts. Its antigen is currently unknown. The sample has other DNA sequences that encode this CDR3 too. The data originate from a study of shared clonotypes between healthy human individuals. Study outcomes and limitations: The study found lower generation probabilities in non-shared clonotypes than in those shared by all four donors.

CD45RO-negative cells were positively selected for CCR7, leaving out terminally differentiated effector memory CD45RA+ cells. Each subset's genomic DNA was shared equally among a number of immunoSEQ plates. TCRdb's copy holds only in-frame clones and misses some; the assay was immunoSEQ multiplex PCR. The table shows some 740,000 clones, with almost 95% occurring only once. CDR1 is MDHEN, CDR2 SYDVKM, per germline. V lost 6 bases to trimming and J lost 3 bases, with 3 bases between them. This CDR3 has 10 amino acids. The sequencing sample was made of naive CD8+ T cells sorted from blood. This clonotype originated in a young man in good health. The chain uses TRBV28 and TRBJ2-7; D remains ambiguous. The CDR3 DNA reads TGTGCCAGCAGGGACTACGAGCAGTACTTC. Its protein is CASRDYEQYF.